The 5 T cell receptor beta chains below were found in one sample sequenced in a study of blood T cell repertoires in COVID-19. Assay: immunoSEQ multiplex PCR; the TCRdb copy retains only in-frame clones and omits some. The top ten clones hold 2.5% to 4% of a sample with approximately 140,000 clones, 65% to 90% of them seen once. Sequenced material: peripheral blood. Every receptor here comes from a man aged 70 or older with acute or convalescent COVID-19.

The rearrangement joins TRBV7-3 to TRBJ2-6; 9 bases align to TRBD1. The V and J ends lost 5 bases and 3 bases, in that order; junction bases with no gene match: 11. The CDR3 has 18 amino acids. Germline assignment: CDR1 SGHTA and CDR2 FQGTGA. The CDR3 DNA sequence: TGTGCCAGCAGCCACCGGGGACAGGGTCTTGGTGGGGCCAACGTCCTGACTTTC. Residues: CASSHRGQGLGGANVLTF. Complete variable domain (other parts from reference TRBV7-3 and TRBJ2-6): GAGVSQTPSNKVTEKGKYVELRCDPISGHTALYWYRQSLGQGPEFLIYFQGTGAADDSGLPNDRFFAVRPEGSVSTLKIQRTERGDSAVYLCASSHRGQGLGGANVLTFGAGSRLTVL.

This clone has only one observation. CDR3 amino acids: CASSRRGAGANVLTF. The CDR3 nucleotides read TGTGCCAGCAGCCGCCGGGGGGCTGGGGCCAACGTCCTGACTTTC. The chain combines TRBV5-4 with TRBJ2-6; 7 bases align to TRBD2. The length of the CDR3 is 15 residues. Losses at the gene ends were 4 bases for V and 2 bases for J; bases not matched to a gene: 3. The germline V gene has CDR1 SGHNT and CDR2 YYREEE (reference sequence).

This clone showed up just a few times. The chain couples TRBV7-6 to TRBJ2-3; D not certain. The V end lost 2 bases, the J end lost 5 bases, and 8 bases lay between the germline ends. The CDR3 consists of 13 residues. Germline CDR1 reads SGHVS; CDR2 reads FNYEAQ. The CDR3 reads CASSLTFKDTQYF. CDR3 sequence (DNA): TGTGCCAGCAGCTTAACATTCAAAGATACGCAGTATTTT.

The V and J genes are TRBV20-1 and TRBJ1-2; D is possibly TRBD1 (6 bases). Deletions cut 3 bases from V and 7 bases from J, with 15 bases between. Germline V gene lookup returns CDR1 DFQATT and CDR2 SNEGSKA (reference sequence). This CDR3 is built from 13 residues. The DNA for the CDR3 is TGCAGTGCTAGTTCCGGGACATTCGTTGGCTACACCTTC. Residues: CSASSGTFVGYTF.

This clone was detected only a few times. CDR3 sequence reads: CASLPGGAGNQPQHF. CDR3 coding DNA: TGTGCCAGCCTACCGGGGGGCGCCGGCAATCAGCCCCAGCATTTT. The V and J genes are TRBV19 and TRBJ1-5; D might be TRBD1 (6 bases). Looked up from germline, CDR1 is LNHDA and CDR2 is SQIVND (reference sequence). With 9 bases removed from V and 2 bases from J, the gap between germline ends came to 17 bases. CDR3 size: 15 residues.